The rows below give T cell receptor beta chains drawn from one sample of a study of shared clonotypes between healthy human individuals. The method was immunoSEQ multiplex PCR; TCRdb's version includes in-frame clones alone and lacks a portion of them. The sample shows 150,000 to 200,000 clones, around 63% of them seen only once. Sequenced input: memory CD4+ T cells sorted from blood. Every receptor here comes from a man younger than 40 in good health. Each CDR3 is given with its conserved first and last residue. A D gene is named only where the DNA matches it firmly. For some rows the clone size is stated as once, few or many, or as a class when expanded; others skip it.

CDR3	DNA	V	length	D	J	size
CSVAPGQGMNTEAFF	TGCAGCGTAGCTCCGGGACAGGGAATGAACACTGAAGCTTTCTTT	TRBV29-1	15	TRBD1	TRBJ1-1	few
CANESLPGVSYTF	TGTGCGAATGAGAGTCTCCCAGGGGTTAGCTACACCTTC	TRBV30	13	-	TRBJ1-2	once
CASSPGQGGGEQYF	TGTGCCAGCAGCCCGGGACAGGGGGGCGGCGAGCAGTACTTC	TRBV7-9	14	TRBD1	TRBJ2-7	few
CASSLDLAYNEQFF	TGTGCCAGCAGCTTGGACCTAGCCTACAATGAGCAGTTCTTC	TRBV5-5	14	-	TRBJ2-1	-
CASSRDRAANEKLFF	TGTGCCAGCAGCCGTGACAGGGCGGCTAATGAAAAACTGTTTTTT	TRBV27	15	TRBD1	TRBJ1-4	-
CASSPEASDTQYF	TGTGCCAGCAGCCCGGAAGCTTCAGATACGCAGTATTTT	TRBV5-5	13	-	TRBJ2-3	many
CASSFGQGGIDTQYF	TGTGCCAGCAGCTTTGGACAGGGGGGAATAGATACGCAGTATTTT	TRBV5-8	15	TRBD1	TRBJ2-3	-
CASSERLYNEQFF	TGTGCCAGCAGTGAAAGGCTCTACAATGAGCAGTTCTTC	TRBV6-4	13	-	TRBJ2-1	few
CASSSDGGWWDEQFF	TGTGCCAGCAGCTCGGACGGGGGTTGGTGGGATGAGCAGTTCTTC	TRBV7-6	15	-	TRBJ2-1	-
CASSLNVGAYEQYF	TGCGCCAGCAGCTTGAATGTAGGTGCCTACGAGCAGTACTTC	TRBV5-1	14	-	TRBJ2-7	-
CASSFGTRLGNEQFF	TGTGCCAGCAGCTTCGGGACACGGTTAGGGAATGAGCAGTTCTTC	TRBV11-3	15	-	TRBJ2-1	-
CASSQDWSEQFF	TGTGCCAGCAGCCAAGACTGGAGTGAGCAGTTCTTC	TRBV5-4	12	-	TRBJ2-1	-
CASSHGGSSYEQYF	TGTGCCAGTAGTCACGGGGGGAGCTCCTACGAGCAGTACTTC	TRBV19	14	TRBD2	TRBJ2-7	few
CASSRQGALIVGYTF	TGTGCCAGCAGCAGACAGGGTGCCCTCATTGTTGGCTACACCTTC	TRBV21-1	15	-	TRBJ1-2	-
CASSSGQARGTRAFF	TGCGCCAGCAGCTCGGGACAGGCCCGAGGCACTAGGGCTTTCTTT	TRBV5-1	15	TRBD1	TRBJ1-1	-
CASASQGNYGYTF	TGCGCCAGCGCCTCGCAGGGGAACTATGGCTACACCTTC	TRBV5-1	13	-	TRBJ1-2	-
CANARSGNEQFF	TGTGCCAACGCTAGATCCGGCAATGAGCAGTTCTTC	TRBV2	12	-	TRBJ2-1	-
CAWYAGGGTSYGYTF	TGTGCCTGGTACGCCGGCGGGGGAACCTCCTATGGCTACACCTTC	TRBV30	15	-	TRBJ1-2	-
CASSLLWAGGNTDTQYF	TGTGCCAGCAGCCTTCTGTGGGCAGGGGGCAACACAGATACGCAGTATTTT	TRBV7-8	17	TRBD1	TRBJ2-3	few
CAWSVAWGREQYF	TGTGCCTGGAGTGTGGCGTGGGGGCGCGAGCAGTACTTC	TRBV30	13	-	TRBJ2-7	-
CASSYLAGKDGYTF	TGTGCCAGCAGTTACCTGGCAGGGAAGGATGGCTACACCTTC	TRBV6-6	14	-	TRBJ1-2	-
CASSRSGLAGGYNEQFF	TGCGCCAGCAGCCGATCTGGACTAGCGGGAGGGTACAATGAGCAGTTCTTC	TRBV5-1	17	TRBD2	TRBJ2-1	-
CASSVWRGPNTGELFF	TGTGCCAGCAGCGTATGGCGGGGGCCTAACACCGGGGAGCTGTTTTTT	TRBV9	16	-	TRBJ2-2	-
CASSFRPVAGTEEQFF	TGCGCCAGCAGCTTTAGGCCCGTAGCGGGAACGGAGGAGCAGTTCTTC	TRBV5-1	16	TRBD2	TRBJ2-1	-
CASSFQGANTGELFF	TGTGCCAGCAGCTTTCAGGGAGCGAACACCGGGGAGCTGTTTTTT	TRBV11-2	15	-	TRBJ2-2	-
CASSDGGKRPDTQYF	TGCGCCAGCAGTGATGGCGGGAAACGACCAGATACGCAGTATTTT	TRBV10-2	15	-	TRBJ2-3	-
CASSSGTRGSTDTQYF	TGCGCCAGCAGCTCGGGGACCAGAGGTAGCACAGATACGCAGTATTTT	TRBV5-1	16	-	TRBJ2-3	-